This record concerns one TCR beta chain sequence. Which antigen it targets is not known. Base quality data are lacking; no much larger clone is found one base away. The sample belongs to a study of OX40 agonist ivuxolimab in advanced cancers. Regarding the study in general: The costimulatory receptor OX40 (CD134) was targeted by ivuxolimab, a fully human IgG2 agonistic monoclonal antibody. Intravenous ivuxolimab was administered to patients every 2 weeks at six dose levels: 0.01, 0.1, 0.3, 1.5, 3 and 10 mg/kg. Of the approximately 50 dose-escalation patients, hepatocellular carcinoma was present in approximately 20, melanoma in some 15, renal cell carcinoma in 9 and head and neck cancer in 9. The dose-escalation cohort was almost 85% male with a mean age of about 65 years, ranging from about 20 to 80. Patients were allowed to have had prior anti-PD-1, anti-PD-L1 or anti-CTLA-4 therapy, and 40% of the dose-escalation patients had been treated with checkpoint inhibitors. Three dose-escalation patients achieved partial responses, one with hepatocellular carcinoma and two with cutaneous melanoma. The purpose of peripheral TCRbeta sequencing was to test whether ivuxolimab changed TCR sequence diversity and led to clonal T-cell expansion. The paper describes the monotherapy dose-escalation part (N ≈ 50 patients) of the phase I trial of ivuxolimab.

To sequence the TCRbeta CDR3 region, genomic DNA was isolated from the sorted cells. TCRbeta CDR3 regions were sequenced using the immunoSEQ Assay. TCRdb re-hosts the immuneACCESS table, in-frame sequences only. Its copies lack some clones; in the studies checked, an unresolved V gene accounts for under half of them, and the cause for the rest is not known. The sample data list over 65,000 clones, and around 91% of these were observed just once. In total, the top ten clones hold approximately 1.8% of the sample. The trial excluded patients who had a history of autoimmune disease or were on systemic immunosuppression. Peripheral blood for TCR sequencing was drawn from every dose cohort at baseline, at cycle 4 day 1 and at cycle 7 day 1. Samples were obtained from an open-label, multicenter, first-in-human phase I dose-escalation trial of ivuxolimab. Adults with locally advanced or metastatic melanoma, renal cell carcinoma, hepatocellular carcinoma or head and neck squamous cell carcinoma were enrolled in the trial. Before TCR sequencing, CD4+ and CD8+ T cells were separately sorted from peripheral blood.

Points the paper makes about the study in general: After ivuxolimab, CD8+ T cells had more expanded clones than CD4+ T cells on average. At doses from 0.1 to 3.0 mg/kg, clonal expansion was seen in both CD4+ and CD8+ blood T cells between baseline and week 6. In the 0.1-3.0 mg/kg groups, partial responders had among the lowest normalized peripheral clonal expansion, particularly in CD8+ T cells. Low levels of normalized T-cell clonal expansion were also shown by some nonresponding patients. The antigen specificity of the clonally expanded peripheral T cells was not determined.

V and J lose 6 bases and 3 bases, and a span of 6 bases separates them. The CDR3 covers 11 residues, taking in both the cysteine and the phenylalanine. Only CDR3 DNA is held: 33 bases, read in frame from base 1. The germline V gene gives CDR1 as SNHLY and CDR2 as FYNNEI. The chain couples TRBV2 to TRBJ2-7, with the identity of the D gene unclear. Sequencing was performed on CD4+ or CD8+ T cells sorted from blood, taken in a trial of the OX40 agonist ivuxolimab. The receptor's source is an adult with an advanced solid tumor such as melanoma, head and neck, liver or kidney cancer. CDR3 region: CASRVVYEQYF. In nucleotide form, the sequence is TGTGCCAGCAGAGTAGTCTACGAGCAGTACTTC. This CDR3, with the reference TRBV2 and TRBJ2-7 proteins standing in past its ends, gives the full variable domain EPEVTQTPSHQVTQMGQEVILRCVPISNHLYFYWYRQILGQKVEFLVSFYNNEISEKSEIFDDQFSVERPDGSNFTLKIRSTKLEDSAMYFCASRVVYEQYFGPGTRLTVT.